One T cell receptor beta chain is described in this entry. These data are taken from a study of T cell changes during pregnancy in multiple sclerosis. The V gene end was trimmed by 7 bases and the J gene end by 7 bases; junction bases not matched to a gene: 6. The CDR3 has 13 residues. From germline, CDR1 is SEHNR and CDR2 FQNEAQ (reference sequence). Profiled with immunoSEQ multiplex PCR; TCRdb holds only in-frame clones, not every one. Among tens of thousands of clones listed, 75% to 95% were seen once. The V gene is TRBV7-9, the J gene TRBJ2-2; 7 nucleotides match TRBD1. The origin of this receptor is a female donor with multiple sclerosis, enrolled in a pregnancy study. Sequences were derived from CD8+ T cells from peripheral blood mononuclear cells, sampled before pregnancy. CDR3 in DNA: TGTGCCAGCACCACCTACAGGGGCGGGGAGCTGTTTTTT. Its protein is CASTTYRGGELFF.